Presented here are 8 T cell receptor beta chains from one specimen sequenced in a study of T cell changes during pregnancy in multiple sclerosis. Generated by immunoSEQ multiplex PCR, the TCRdb table keeps only in-frame clones and is missing some. The repertoire has some 32,000 clones, approximately 90% of them found once; the top ten carry over 3.5%. Here the sequenced sample was CD8+ T cells from peripheral blood mononuclear cells, taken in the second trimester of pregnancy. These receptors originate from a female donor with multiple sclerosis, enrolled in a pregnancy study.

The V and J genes are TRBV29-1 and TRBJ2-3, with D perhaps TRBD1 (7 bases). Looked up from germline, CDR1 is SQVTM and CDR2 is ANQGSEA. V gave up 3 bases and J gave up 3 bases, with 10 bases separating them. The CDR3 has 13 amino acids. The DNA for the CDR3 is TGCAGCGTTGAGGAGGGGGCAACAGATACGCAGTATTTT. Its translation: CSVEEGATDTQYF.

This clone came up once. V and J are TRBV11-1 and TRBJ2-2; 8 nucleotides align to TRBD1. With V trimmed by 5 bases and J by 3 bases, 5 bases remained unmatched. The CDR3 sequence is 15 residues long. Germline V lookup: CDR1 SGHAT, CDR2 FQDESV (reference sequence). The CDR3 protein is CASSLYRGDTGELFF. Written as DNA, the CDR3 is TGTGCCAGCAGCCTCTACAGGGGGGACACCGGGGAGCTGTTTTTT.

The chain recombines TRBV10-1 with TRBJ2-7; 9 nucleotides match TRBD1. The CDR3 loop spans 15 amino acids. Per germline, CDR1 WNHNN and CDR2 SYGVQD (reference sequence). V trimming: 6 bases; J trimming: 6 bases; junction bases outside the gene matches: 12. CDR3 protein: CASSRSGQGTVEQYF. DNA of the CDR3: TGCGCCAGCAGCCGCTCCGGACAGGGGACGGTCGAGCAGTACTTC.

This rearrangement joins TRBV27 to TRBJ2-5; weak D call: TRBD1 (6 bases). The assigned J gene may be wrong: the sequence end matches TRBJ2-7 better. The germline gives CDR1 MNHEY, CDR2 SMNVEV (reference sequence). This CDR3 is 12 amino acids long. CDR3 bases: TGTGCCAGCAGTCCACAGGGATACGAGCAGTACTTC. Its translation is CASSPQGYEQYF.

The chain links TRBV25-1 to TRBJ2-2; no definite D call. Trimming removed 8 bases from V and 0 bases from J, with 13 bases in between. Per the germline V gene, CDR1 is MGHDK and CDR2 is SYGVNS. This CDR3 has 15 amino acids. The CDR3 is CASSLHNPNTGELFF. The CDR3 coding sequence is TGTGCCAGCTCCTTGCACAATCCGAACACCGGGGAGCTGTTTTTT.

The rearrangement links TRBV6-1 to TRBJ2-3, with D maybe TRBD2 (6 bases). V lost 2 bases and J lost 2, with 17 bases in between. Germline loops: CDR1 MNHNS, CDR2 SASEGT. The length of the CDR3 is 17 residues. The CDR3 spells CASSELEIADNTDTQYF. The CDR3 DNA sequence: TGTGCCAGCAGTGAATTGGAAATAGCGGACAACACAGATACGCAGTATTTT.

The V and J genes are TRBV19 and TRBJ2-7, with 10 positions matching TRBD2. The CDR3 is 15 amino acids. V shed 5 bases and J 2 bases; nucleotides not matched to a gene: 6. The germline V gene has CDR1 LNHDA and CDR2 SQIVND (reference sequence). CDR3 coding DNA: TGTGCCAGTAGTCCAAGGACTAGCGGCCCCTACGAGCAGTACTTC. It is translated as CASSPRTSGPYEQYF.

In this sample, this clone turned up once. This rearrangement joins TRBV2 to TRBJ1-2; D is possibly TRBD1 (6 bases). Germline V gives CDR1 SNHLY, CDR2 FYNNEI. CDR3 length: 16 residues. The ends were cut back, 4 bases at V and 8 bases at J, with 23 bases in the middle. The DNA for the CDR3 is TGTGCCAGCAGTGGGATCCCGACAGGTCCTTTGAGGGGCTACACCTTC. It translates to CASSGIPTGPLRGYTF.